The 28 T cell receptor beta chains given below trace back to one sample, sequenced in a study of identifying expanded T cells in peripheral blood. Libraries were prepared by immunoSEQ multiplex PCR; TCRdb keeps only in-frame clonotypes and omits some of them. The sample shows some 97,000 clones, roughly 88% of them seen only once. The sample consisted of blood. The receptors derive from a person aged 18 to 70 in good health.

The genes are TRBV6-1 and TRBJ1-5; D remains ambiguous. The CDR3 spans 15 residues. Trimming stripped 5 bases from V and 0 bases from J, with 11 bases between. The germline V gene has CDR1 MNHNS and CDR2 SASEGT. CDR3 coding DNA: TGTGCCAGCAGTACGGACCTCCTTAGCAATCAGCCCCAGCATTTT. Encoded protein: CASSTDLLSNQPQHF.

The sample holds one count of this clone. The chain recombines TRBV10-3 with TRBJ2-1; 15 positions match TRBD2. Germline lookup yields CDR1 ENHRY and CDR2 SYGVKD. The CDR3 covers 17 residues. J was trimmed by 7 bases and V by 3 bases; bases with no gene match: 7. The CDR3 DNA reads TGTGCCATCAGTGATCCACGGACTAGCGGGAGGGCTAATGAGCAGTTCTTC. Residues: CAISDPRTSGRANEQFF.

V gene TRBV6-6 combines with J gene TRBJ2-2; D gene ambiguous. The CDR3 runs 13 residues. From germline, CDR1 is MNHNY and CDR2 SVGAGI (reference sequence). V dropped 2 bases and J dropped 6 bases, with 7 bases sitting between them. The CDR3 bases are TGTGCCAGCAGTTACCAGATCCCCGGGGAGCTGTTTTTT. Its translation is CASSYQIPGELFF.

Worth noting for this clone: Other DNA sequences in the sample encode the same CDR3. The gene calls are TRBV6-5 and TRBJ1-6; D unclear. V shed 0 bases and J shed 6 bases, with 3 bases lying between them. The CDR3 is 13 residues long. Germline V CDR1 and CDR2: MNHEY, SVGAGI. The DNA of the CDR3 is TGTGCCAGCAGTTACTCGAGTAATTCACCCCTCCACTTT. Translated: CASSYSSNSPLHF.

This rearrangement joins TRBV30 to TRBJ1-1; TRBD1 aligns across 8 bases. The CDR3 loop spans 15 amino acids. Trimming removed 3 bases from V and 1 base from J; junction bases left unmatched: 7. In germline, CDR1 is GTSNPN, CDR2 SVGIG (reference sequence). The CDR3, as DNA: TGTGCCTGGAGCTACCTGGGACAGGCGAACACTGAAGCTTTCTTT. Its protein product is CAWSYLGQANTEAFF.

This chain uses TRBV11-2 with TRBJ1-2; D perhaps matches TRBD1 (6 bases). This CDR3 spans 15 amino acids. CDR1 and CDR2 (germline): SGHAT, FQNNGV. V was clipped by 4 bases and J by 4 bases, with 16 bases between them. The CDR3 region has the DNA TGTGCCAGCAGCTGGGGGACAACTATAACCTATGGCTACACCTTC. This sequence encodes CASSWGTTITYGYTF.

The genes are TRBV2 and TRBJ1-2; 8 nucleotides agree with TRBD1. Germline assignment: CDR1 SNHLY and CDR2 FYNNEI. V was pared by 4 bases and J by 3 bases, with 4 bases of the junction left unmatched. The CDR3 consists of 14 residues. CDR3 sequence (DNA): TGTGCCAGCAGTGCCGGGACAGGTCACTATGGCTACACCTTC. Translated: CASSAGTGHYGYTF. Variable domain in full (rest from reference TRBV2 and TRBJ1-2): EPEVTQTPSHQVTQMGQEVILRCVPISNHLYFYWYRQILGQKVEFLVSFYNNEISEKSEIFDDQFSVERPDGSNFTLKIRSTKLEDSAMYFCASSAGTGHYGYTFGSGTRLTVV.

The V call is TRBV5-1, the J call TRBJ2-4; 10 bases agree with TRBD2. Germline V gene sequence: CDR1 SGHRS, CDR2 YFSETQ. The CDR3 covers 18 residues. V shed 4 bases, J shed 8 bases, and the junction held 18 bases outside the gene matches. In nucleotides, the CDR3 is TGCGCCAGCAGCCCCGGTGGCTGGGCTAGCGGGAGACAGGACATTCAGTACTTC. It yields the protein CASSPGGWASGRQDIQYF.

Here the CDR3 reads CASSSTVSNEQFF. The CDR3 coding sequence is TGTGCCAGCAGCTCCACAGTGAGTAATGAGCAGTTCTTC. This sequence joins TRBV9 and TRBJ2-1, with no clear D. The length of the CDR3 is 13 residues. Trimming removed 4 bases at V and 7 bases at J, with 12 bases between. From germline, CDR1 is SGDLS and CDR2 YYNGEE.

The genes are TRBV6-1 and TRBJ1-2; maybe TRBD1 (5 bases). The CDR3 contains 15 residues. Between the trimmed V and J ends, which lost 1 base and 5 bases, there was a span of 14 bases. Per germline, CDR1 MNHNS and CDR2 SASEGT. This CDR3 is CASSEGQGGWYGYTF. The CDR3 nucleotides read TGTGCCAGCAGTGAAGGTCAGGGCGGTTGGTATGGCTACACCTTC.

This clone was recorded only once. V is TRBV6-4 and J is TRBJ1-2; no reliable D call. The germline V and J ends were trimmed by 0 bases and 2 bases, with 10 bases remaining between them. The V gene's germline CDR1 is MRHNA and CDR2 SNTAGT. This CDR3 comprises 15 residues. DNA of the CDR3: TGTGCCAGCAGTGACTCGTTGTGGAAGAACTATGGCTACACCTTC. Translation: CASSDSLWKNYGYTF.

The rearrangement joins TRBV6-1 to TRBJ2-1; D perhaps matches TRBD2 (6 bases). The germline V and J ends were trimmed by 0 bases and 8 bases, with 20 bases remaining between them. CDR1 is MNHNS, CDR2 SASEGT, per germline. The CDR3 totals 17 residues. CDR3 sequence reads: CASSEATSVLTGDEQFF. CDR3 sequence (DNA): TGTGCCAGCAGTGAAGCGACAAGCGTCCTGACGGGGGATGAGCAGTTCTTC.

The chain links TRBV9 to TRBJ2-2; possible D gene TRBD2, 6 bases. The CDR3 spans 14 residues. V gave up 4 bases and J gave up 6 bases, with 13 bases separating them. The germline gives CDR1 SGDLS, CDR2 YYNGEE. The CDR3 loop reads CASSLPGVSGELFF. CDR3 nucleotide sequence: TGTGCCAGCAGCCTCCCGGGGGTTTCCGGGGAGCTGTTTTTT.

The sample holds a few counts of this clone. The J gene is TRBJ1-5, the V gene TRBV7-9; a weak D match, TRBD1 (6 bases). CDR3 length: 14 residues. The V end was cut by 3 bases, the J end by 2 bases, with 8 bases between. Germline CDR1 reads SEHNR; CDR2 reads FQNEAQ (reference sequence). The CDR3 nucleotides read TGTGCCAGCAGCTTGACAGGAGGCAATCAGCCCCAGCATTTT. Translated: CASSLTGGNQPQHF.

This clone showed up just once. The rearrangement links TRBV21-1 to TRBJ2-5. TRBV21-1 constitutes a pseudogene. CDR3 length: 16 residues. CDR3: CASSKGRRGPGETQYF. CDR3 sequence (DNA): TGTGCCAGCAGCAAAGGCCGCCGGGGGCCGGGGGAGACCCAGTACTTC.

This chain uses TRBV4-1 with TRBJ1-5; the D gene is possibly TRBD1 (6 bases). This CDR3 region has 16 residues. Trimming shortened V by 3 bases and J by 1 base, and 13 bases separated the two germline ends. The germline V gene has CDR1 MGHRA and CDR2 YSYEKL. CDR3 residues: CASSHTPGDSNQPQHF. DNA of the CDR3: TGCGCCAGCAGCCATACGCCAGGGGACAGCAATCAGCCCCAGCATTTT.

This clone has just one count. The genes are TRBV5-1 and TRBJ1-2, with D possibly TRBD1 on 6 matching bases. The germline V and J ends were trimmed by 8 bases and 0 bases, with 17 bases remaining between them. The length of the CDR3 is 15 residues. CDR1 is SGHRS and CDR2 is YFSETQ in the germline V gene. The CDR3 DNA follows: TGCGCCAGTCAGGCGTCGGACAGCCCTAACTATGGCTACACCTTC. It yields the protein CASQASDSPNYGYTF.

Only a few counts were recorded for this clone. This chain joins TRBV15 and TRBJ2-1; the match to TRBD1 covers 8 bases. Trimming took 6 bases from V and 0 from J; bases not matched to a gene: 7. Germline V gives CDR1 LNHNV, CDR2 YYDKDF (reference sequence). CDR3 length: 16 amino acids. This CDR3 reads CATSPMTGASYNEQFF. The CDR3 coding sequence is TGTGCCACCAGTCCCATGACAGGGGCCTCCTACAATGAGCAGTTCTTC.

The chain links TRBV18 to TRBJ2-5, with 7 nucleotides matching TRBD1. V lost 4 bases, J lost 0 bases, and 2 bases stayed unmatched. The CDR3 contains 14 residues. Per germline, CDR1 KGHSH and CDR2 LQKENI. Written as DNA, the CDR3 is TGTGCCAGCTCACTCGGGACAGACCAAGAGACCCAGTACTTC. Amino acids: CASSLGTDQETQYF.

The rearrangement joins TRBV7-2 to TRBJ2-1; D is unresolved. CDR1 SGHTA and CDR2 FQGNSA come from the germline V gene. This CDR3 spans 16 amino acids. V lost 1 base and J 0 bases, leaving 10 bases between the germline ends. In DNA, the CDR3 is TGTGCCAGCAGCTTAGTTGGCACGAGCTCCTACAATGAGCAGTTCTTC. This sequence encodes CASSLVGTSSYNEQFF.

The chain employs TRBV7-3 and TRBJ2-1; D is uncertain. V gave up 2 bases and J gave up 7 bases, with 9 bases separating them. In germline, CDR1 is SGHTA, CDR2 FQGTGA. The CDR3 has 13 amino acids. The CDR3 sequence: CASSLEDGNEQFF. CDR3 bases: TGTGCCAGCAGCTTAGAGGACGGGAATGAGCAGTTCTTC. The whole variable domain, filled in from reference TRBV7-3 and TRBJ2-1, reads GAGVSQTPSNKVTEKGKYVELRCDPISGHTALYWYRQSLGQGPEFLIYFQGTGAADDSGLPNDRFFAVRPEGSVSTLKIQRTERGDSAVYLCASSLEDGNEQFFGPGTRLTVL.

The V call is TRBV9, the J call TRBJ1-2; D remains ambiguous. The ends were cut back, 3 bases at V and 0 bases at J, with 6 bases in the middle. This CDR3 has 13 amino acids. CDR1 is SGDLS, CDR2 YYNGEE, per germline. The CDR3 coding sequence is TGTGCCAGCAGCGCCACACCTAACTATGGCTACACCTTC. Translating it yields CASSATPNYGYTF.

This clone was detected only once. This rearrangement joins TRBV9 to TRBJ2-2; the D is unclear. Germline V lookup: CDR1 SGDLS, CDR2 YYNGEE. CDR3 length equals 13 residues. V lost 0 bases, J lost 6 bases, and 6 bases lay in between. CDR3 region: CASSVDLAGELFF. The CDR3 coding sequence is TGTGCCAGCAGCGTAGATCTCGCCGGGGAGCTGTTTTTT.

This rearrangement joins TRBV5-1 to TRBJ1-2, with TRBD1 matching over 7 bases. V gave up 6 bases and J gave up 2 bases; unmatched junction bases: 7. Germline CDR1 reads SGHRS; CDR2 reads YFSETQ. The CDR3 covers 14 residues. The CDR3 region is CASNPDRSNYGYTF. The CDR3, as DNA: TGCGCCAGCAATCCGGACAGGTCGAACTATGGCTACACCTTC.

This clone was seen more than once but under ten times. The chain uses TRBV7-8 and TRBJ2-7; D gene unclear. V lost 5 bases and J 7 bases, leaving 9 bases between the germline ends. The CDR3 covers 11 residues. In germline, CDR1 is SGHVS, CDR2 FQNEAQ. The CDR3 is CASSPSFEQYF. The CDR3 region has the DNA TGTGCCAGCAGCCCGAGCTTTGAGCAGTACTTC.

This chain connects TRBV29-1 to TRBJ2-3, with 12 bases aligning to TRBD2. The CDR3 length is 17 residues. Looked up from germline, CDR1 is SQVTM and CDR2 is ANQGSEA. V lost 0 bases, J lost 2 bases, and 6 bases stayed unmatched. In DNA, the CDR3 is TGCAGCGTTGAAGACGGGGGACTAGCGGGTTTCACAGATACGCAGTATTTT. This gives the protein CSVEDGGLAGFTDTQYF.

This chain links TRBV19 with TRBJ2-7, with D unclear. Germline V lookup: CDR1 LNHDA, CDR2 SQIVND (reference sequence). Between the trimmed V and J ends, which lost 3 bases and 2 bases, there was a span of 11 bases. The CDR3 covers 14 residues. CDR3 nucleotides: TGTGCCAGTAGTATTTACAGTTCGGCCTACGAGCAGTACTTC. Encoded protein: CASSIYSSAYEQYF.

This clone came up once. The chain links TRBV30 to TRBJ1-2; D possibly corresponds to TRBD1 (5 bases). The V gene lost 0 bases and the J gene lost 5 bases, with 16 bases spanning the gap. CDR3 length: 15 amino acids. Per germline, CDR1 GTSNPN and CDR2 SVGIG (reference sequence). CDR3 nucleotides: TGTGCCTGGAGTGTGCCTTCACTGGGGGAATATGGCTACACCTTC. It translates to CAWSVPSLGEYGYTF.